Listed here is a single T cell receptor beta chain. Its specificity is not known. This table comes from immunoSEQ multiplex PCR, and its TCRdb copy is limited to in-frame clones, with some not included. The sample yields roughly 1,000,000 clones, around 78% seen once. V was clipped by 2 bases and J by 3 bases, with 6 bases between them. The CDR3 is 13 amino acids. Germline V gene sequence: CDR1 SGHNT, CDR2 YYREEE (reference sequence). This entry belongs to a study of shared clonotypes between healthy human individuals. Study summary: Donors had three CD4 naive, three CD4 memory, two CD8 naive and one CD8 memory plate apiece.

Into CD45RA+ naive and CD45RA-negative memory subsets, the CD4+ cells were split. Study conclusions and caveats: Relative to clonotypes present in all four donors, those not shared had lower generation probabilities.

The chain employs TRBV5-4 and TRBJ1-3; D may be TRBD1 (5 bases). Sequenced sample: memory CD4+ T cells from PBMCs. As to subset: CD45RA-negative fraction. This receptor was taken from a man younger than 35 in good health. Some clones in this sample may be carry-over from other donors' samples. CDR3 bases: TGTGCCAGCAGCTTTGACAGTGGAAACACCATATATTTT. This gives the protein CASSFDSGNTIYF.